The source of this TCR beta chain is a study of T cells in Graves' hyperthyroidism and ophthalmopathy. On the study more broadly: Upon initial diagnosis and before any treatment, peripheral blood was collected. Overall study results and limits: Among clonotypes expanded in thyroid above 0.001, most were also found in blood.

Subjects aged 18 to 65 presented with newly diagnosed hyperthyroidism of less than 2 months' duration. Exclusions: uncontrolled infection, other autoimmune disease, pregnancy, lactation. TCR beta CDR3 regions were amplified from RNA. The TCR CDR3 was amplified in a first-round RT-PCR using the HTBI primer set. TCRdb recomputed calls from the multiplex PCR reads with MiXCR, one row per CDR3 protein. The profile shows about 840,000 distinct CDR3 sequences, around 39% of them singletons. Points on this clonotype: The antigen is undetermined.

The V and J ends lost 0 bases and 7 bases respectively, with 10 bases between them. Germline assignment: CDR1 SGHRS and CDR2 YFSETQ. The CDR3 sequence is 13 residues long. The sequence came from a man aged 18 to 30 with Graves' hyperthyroidism. Source material: blood. The chain recombines TRBV5-1 with TRBJ2-5; TRBD2 might be the D (6 bases). The CDR3 sequence is CASSLVAGGTQYF. The CDR3 DNA reads TGCGCCAGCAGCTTGGTCGCCGGGGGGACCCAGTACTTC.